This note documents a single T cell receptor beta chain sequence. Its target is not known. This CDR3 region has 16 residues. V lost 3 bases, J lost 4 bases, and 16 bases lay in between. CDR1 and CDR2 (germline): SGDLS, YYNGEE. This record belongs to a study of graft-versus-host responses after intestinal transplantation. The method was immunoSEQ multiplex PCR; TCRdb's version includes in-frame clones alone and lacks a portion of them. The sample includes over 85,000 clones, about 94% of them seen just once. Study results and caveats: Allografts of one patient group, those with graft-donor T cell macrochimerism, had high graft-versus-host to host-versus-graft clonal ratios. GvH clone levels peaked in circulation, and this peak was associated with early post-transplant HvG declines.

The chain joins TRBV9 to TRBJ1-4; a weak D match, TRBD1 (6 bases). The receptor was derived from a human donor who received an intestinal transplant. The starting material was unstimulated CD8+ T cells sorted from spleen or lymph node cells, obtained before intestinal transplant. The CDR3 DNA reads TGTGCCAGCAGCGCAGTACCTTGGGGACATAATGAAAAACTGTTTTTT. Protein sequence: CASSAVPWGHNEKLFF.